These 29 T cell receptor beta chains share one sample of origin, sequenced in a study of cytomegalovirus exposure and HLA in healthy donors. Both 60 Vbeta primers and 13 Jbeta primers went into the PCR. Assay: immunoSEQ multiplex PCR; the TCRdb copy retains only in-frame clones and omits some. The sample consists of some 87,000 clones, roughly 80% of them appearing once. Sequenced material: PBMCs. The receptors derive from a man aged 50 to 60 in good health and CMV-seropositive.

The chain combines TRBV7-2 with TRBJ2-3; TRBD2 is a possible D gene (6 bases). CDR1 and CDR2 (germline): SGHTA, FQGNSA. Deletions cut 3 bases from V and 0 bases from J, with 13 bases between. The CDR3 loop spans 16 amino acids. The CDR3 DNA follows: TGTGCCAGCAGCTTTGTAGCGGCCGAGAGCACAGATACGCAGTATTTT. It codes for CASSFVAAESTDTQYF.

This chain connects TRBV7-2 to TRBJ1-1; D unclear. CDR3 length equals 16 residues. V was clipped by 1 base and J by 0 bases, with 12 bases between them. Germline V CDR1 and CDR2: SGHTA, FQGNSA. The CDR3 reads CASSLERTELNTEAFF. The CDR3 nucleotides are TGTGCCAGCAGCTTAGAACGAACGGAGTTGAACACTGAAGCTTTCTTT.

This chain connects TRBV27 to TRBJ1-5; possibly TRBD1 for D (6 bases). Trimming removed 2 bases from V and 7 bases from J, with 12 bases in between. The germline gives CDR1 MNHEY, CDR2 SMNVEV (reference sequence). There are 14 residues in the CDR3. CDR3 in amino acids: CASSLRVQGQPQHF. The CDR3 DNA reads TGTGCCAGCAGTTTAAGGGTCCAGGGGCAGCCCCAGCATTTT.

This clone was detected a few times. The rearrangement links TRBV13 to TRBJ1-1, with D possibly TRBD1 on 6 matching bases. This CDR3 is 15 amino acids long. With 5 bases removed from V and 1 base from J, the gap between germline ends came to 14 bases. Germline CDR1 is PRHDT and CDR2 is FYEKMQ (reference sequence). As DNA, the CDR3 is TGTGCCAGCAGCGTTACAGGGAGTCGGAACACTGAAGCTTTCTTT. Its protein product is CASSVTGSRNTEAFF.

This chain uses TRBV5-6 with TRBJ2-5, with unresolved D. The CDR3 extends over 13 amino acids. Germline V CDR1 and CDR2: SGHDT, YYEEEE. V was clipped by 1 base and J by 5 bases, with 9 bases between them. The CDR3 spells CASSLFRSETQYF. CDR3 nucleotides: TGTGCCAGCAGCTTGTTCAGGTCCGAGACCCAGTACTTC.

A note on this clone: One end of the junction varies from germline; a read error may be responsible. This chain uses TRBV7-3 with TRBJ1-1; 10 nucleotides agree with TRBD1. The V gene's germline CDR1 is SGHTA and CDR2 FQGTGA. This CDR3 comprises 15 residues. The CDR3 loop is CASSIMGQGNSEAFF. DNA of the CDR3: TGTGCCAGCAGCATAATGGGACAGGGGAACAGTGAAGCTTTCTTT. The full variable domain, in which reference TRBV7-3 and TRBJ1-1 provide the parts outside the CDR3, is GAGVSQTPSNKVTEKGKYVELRCDPISGHTALYWYRQSLGQGPEFLIYFQGTGAADDSGLPNDRFFAVRPEGSVSTLKIQRTERGDSAVYLCASSIMGQGNSEAFFGQGTRLTVV.

This sequence joins TRBV6-1 and TRBJ2-7; possible D gene TRBD2, 6 bases. CDR3 length equals 15 residues. V lost 0 bases, J lost 1 base, and 10 bases lay in between. Germline V CDR1 and CDR2: MNHNS, SASEGT. As DNA, the CDR3 is TGTGCCAGCAGTGAAGCGGGAGCGGGTTCCTACGAGCAGTACTTC. This codes for CASSEAGAGSYEQYF.

There are a few counts of this clone. The chain combines TRBV7-8 with TRBJ1-6; no firm D call. This CDR3 has 13 residues. Germline CDR1 reads SGHVS; CDR2 reads FQNEAQ. V shed 1 base and J shed 8 bases, with 6 bases lying between them. The CDR3 sequence: CASSLGGDSPLHF. The CDR3 bases are TGTGCCAGCAGCTTAGGGGGAGATTCACCCCTCCACTTT.

The chain has TRBV4-1 and TRBJ2-1, with TRBD2 matching 15 bases. Germline-derived CDR1 and CDR2 are MGHRA and YSYEKL. The CDR3 has 18 amino acids. V lost 6 bases to trimming and J lost 0 bases; unmatched junction nucleotides: 6. The CDR3 here is CASRGLAGGNRSYNEQFF. CDR3 DNA sequence: TGCGCCAGCAGGGGACTAGCGGGGGGAAATCGCTCCTACAATGAGCAGTTCTTC.

A single count supports this clone. The gene calls are TRBV19 and TRBJ1-2, with 8 bases matching TRBD1. The CDR3 totals 13 residues. Germline values: CDR1 LNHDA, CDR2 SQIVND (reference sequence). The V and J ends lost 6 bases and 8 bases, in that order; junction bases with no gene match: 8. The CDR3 nucleotides are TGTGCCAGTAGAATCGACAGGGGTGGCGGCTACACCTTC. Translation gives CASRIDRGGGYTF. Supplemented by reference TRBV19 and TRBJ1-2, the full variable domain reads DGGITQSPKYLFRKEGQNVTLSCEQNLNHDAMYWYRQDPGQGLRLIYYSQIVNDFQKGDIAEGYSVSREKKESFPLTVTSAQKNPTAFYLCASRIDRGGGYTFGSGTRLTVV.

The chain is built from TRBV18 and TRBJ2-3; perhaps TRBD1 as D (5 bases). This CDR3 spans 15 amino acids. Trimming took 2 bases from V and 7 from J, leaving 16 bases between them. Per the germline V gene, CDR1 is KGHSH and CDR2 is LQKENI. In DNA, the CDR3 is TGTGCCAGCTCACCAAAACTCGGACAAGATCATACGCAGTATTTT. Translation gives CASSPKLGQDHTQYF.

This clone was seen a handful of times. This chain uses TRBV5-1 with TRBJ2-5; 14 bases map to TRBD2. The germline V gene encodes CDR1 SGHRS and CDR2 YFSETQ. Trimming at V came to 3 bases and at J to 2 bases, leaving 3 bases not matched to a gene. The length of the CDR3 is 16 residues. CDR3 protein: CASSSGLAGEQETQYF. In DNA form, the CDR3 reads TGCGCCAGCAGCTCGGGACTAGCGGGGGAACAAGAGACCCAGTACTTC.

The chain uses TRBV5-5 and TRBJ2-1; the D gene is possibly TRBD2 (5 bases). CDR3 length equals 17 residues. Germline lookup yields CDR1 SGHKS and CDR2 YYEKEE (reference sequence). V was trimmed by 0 bases and J by 0 bases, leaving 13 bases between them. The CDR3 nucleotides read TGTGCCAGCAGCTTGGTTTCGGGGTCGAGCTCCTACAATGAGCAGTTCTTC. Its translation is CASSLVSGSSSYNEQFF.

There are a few counts of this clone. The chain carries TRBV27 and TRBJ2-2; 8 positions match TRBD1. The germline V gene encodes CDR1 MNHEY and CDR2 SMNVEV (reference sequence). V was pared by 6 bases and J by 5 bases, with 8 bases of the junction left unmatched. This CDR3 comprises 15 residues. The CDR3 DNA sequence: TGTGCCAGCAGCACCGACAGGGGAGGAACCGGGGAGCTGTTTTTT. Encoded protein: CASSTDRGGTGELFF.

V and J are TRBV30 and TRBJ1-1, with D uncertain. V was clipped by 3 bases and J by 0 bases, with 11 bases between them. CDR1 is GTSNPN, CDR2 SVGIG, per germline (reference sequence). The CDR3 is 14 amino acids. CDR3 DNA: TGTGCCTGGAGACGCCCTGGCATGAACACTGAAGCTTTCTTT. Protein product: CAWRRPGMNTEAFF.

The chain carries TRBV18 and TRBJ1-1, with a possible D match to TRBD1 (5 bases). The CDR3 contains 14 residues. Germline loops: CDR1 KGHSH, CDR2 LQKENI. V dropped 4 bases and J dropped 4 bases, with 13 bases sitting between them. CDR3 DNA sequence: TGTGCCAGCTCACGGGGGGGTAAGGGCACTGAAGCTTTCTTT. It codes for CASSRGGKGTEAFF.

The V gene is TRBV28, the J gene TRBJ2-1; D perhaps matches TRBD2 (5 bases). CDR3 length: 16 residues. Looked up from germline, CDR1 is MDHEN and CDR2 is SYDVKM. The ends were cut back, 1 base at V and 5 bases at J, with 15 bases in the middle. This CDR3 is CASSLLWEKVNNEQFF. The CDR3, as DNA: TGTGCCAGCAGTTTATTATGGGAGAAAGTAAACAATGAGCAGTTCTTC.

The chain uses TRBV11-2 and TRBJ2-1; 10 bases are shared with TRBD1. Germline V CDR1 and CDR2: SGHAT, FQNNGV. The CDR3 sequence is 18 residues long. Germline trimming cut 0 bases from V and 8 bases from J; bases unmatched to any gene: 13. CDR3 loop: CASSLEHGTGEASDEQFF. The CDR3 coding sequence is TGTGCCAGCAGCTTAGAACACGGGACAGGGGAAGCGAGTGATGAGCAGTTCTTC.

The chain employs TRBV5-6 and TRBJ2-7; 7 bases fit TRBD1. Looked up from germline, CDR1 is SGHDT and CDR2 is YYEEEE. This CDR3 comprises 13 residues. Trimming removed 0 bases from V and 11 bases from J; junction bases left unmatched: 8. The CDR3 sequence is CASSLAPRQGEYF. DNA of the CDR3: TGTGCCAGCAGCTTGGCCCCCAGACAGGGAGAGTACTTC.

This clone has a single count. The CDR3 reads CASWNRGRRDNEQFF. The CDR3, as DNA: TGTGCCAGCTGGAACAGGGGTCGAAGAGACAATGAGCAGTTCTTC. The gene calls are TRBV6-5 and TRBJ2-1; 7 nucleotides line up with TRBD1. The germline CDR1 and CDR2 sequences are MNHEY and SVGAGI. The CDR3 extends over 15 amino acids. V trimming: 8 bases; J trimming: 5 bases; junction bases outside the gene matches: 12.

The rearrangement uses TRBV7-7 and TRBJ2-2; TRBD2 is a possible D gene (6 bases). There are 16 residues in the CDR3. Germline-derived CDR1 and CDR2 are SSHAT and FNYEAQ (reference sequence). Trimming took off 3 bases at V and 8 bases at J, with 19 bases between the two ends. This chain's CDR3 is CASSFAAGPGGGELFF. In DNA, the CDR3 is TGTGCCAGCAGCTTCGCGGCGGGACCCGGAGGGGGGGAGCTGTTTTTT.

The table lists this clone with a few counts. This chain uses TRBV5-6 with TRBJ2-7; D gene ambiguous. Trimming shortened V by 4 bases and J by 2 bases, and 10 bases separated the two germline ends. Germline assignment: CDR1 SGHDT and CDR2 YYEEEE. The CDR3 runs to 13 residues. Here the CDR3 reads CASSAVRAYEQYF. The CDR3 DNA is TGTGCCAGCAGCGCCGTTCGAGCCTACGAGCAGTACTTC.

This clone was detected only once. The rearrangement links TRBV30 to TRBJ2-2; 8 nucleotides match TRBD1. Germline CDR1 and CDR2: GTSNPN and SVGIG (reference sequence). After removal of 5 bases from V and 1 base from J, the junction contained 3 bases not matched to a gene. This CDR3 contains 14 residues. The chain's CDR3 is CAWDRGLNTGELFF. The DNA of the CDR3 is TGTGCCTGGGACAGGGGCTTGAACACCGGGGAGCTGTTTTTT. Together with reference TRBV30 and TRBJ2-2, the CDR3 gives the full variable domain: SQTIHQWPATLVQPVGSPLSLECTVEGTSNPNLYWYRQAAGRGLQLLFYSVGIGQISSEVPQNLSASRPQDRQFILSSKKLLLSDSGFYLCAWDRGLNTGELFFGEGSRLTVL.

This clone has just one count. V gene TRBV29-1 combines with J gene TRBJ2-7; D gene ambiguous. Germline values: CDR1 SQVTM, CDR2 ANQGSEA. Trimming took off 4 bases at V and 7 bases at J, with 8 bases between the two ends. This CDR3 has 10 amino acids. CDR3 nucleotide sequence: TGCAGCGTTGGCCTTCAGGAGCAGTACTTC. Translation gives CSVGLQEQYF.

The V gene is TRBV30, the J gene TRBJ1-1; D not resolved. Germline V gene data show CDR1 as GTSNPN and CDR2 as SVGIG (reference sequence). Between the trimmed V and J ends, which lost 2 bases and 7 bases, there was a span of 11 bases. The CDR3 is 12 amino acids. The CDR3 region is CAWSQSRIEAFF. CDR3 coding DNA: TGTGCCTGGAGTCAGTCGCGGATTGAAGCTTTCTTT.

This chain uses TRBV6-1 with TRBJ1-1; TRBD1 aligns across 8 bases. The V segment lost 6 bases and the J segment 5 bases; nucleotides outside the gene matches: 5. Germline CDR1 is MNHNS and CDR2 is SASEGT. The CDR3 totals 13 residues. CDR3 amino acids: CASRERQGTEAFF. The CDR3, as DNA: TGTGCCAGCAGGGAGAGACAGGGGACTGAAGCTTTCTTT.

The CDR3 loop reads CASSLSGTEAYEQYF. The CDR3 DNA sequence: TGTGCCAGCAGTCTATCGGGGACAGAGGCTTACGAGCAGTACTTC. The chain combines TRBV6-1 with TRBJ2-7, with 7 bases lining up with TRBD1. The CDR3 totals 15 residues. CDR1 and CDR2 (germline): MNHNS, SASEGT. The V and J ends lost 5 bases and 4 bases, in that order; junction bases with no gene match: 11.

This clone turned up a few times. CDR3 nucleotides: TGTGCCAGCAGCCAAGATAGAAGTCTGAACACTGAAGCTTTCTTT. As protein: CASSQDRSLNTEAFF. The rearrangement links TRBV4-2 to TRBJ1-1, with D unclear. V was pared by 0 bases and J by 0 bases, with 8 bases between. Per germline, CDR1 LGHNA and CDR2 YNFKEQ. This CDR3 comprises 15 residues.

The J gene is TRBJ1-1, the V gene TRBV27, with no clear D. The CDR3 has 12 amino acids. The germline V gene encodes CDR1 MNHEY and CDR2 SMNVEV (reference sequence). V gave up 9 bases and J gave up 1 base, with 9 bases separating them. In DNA form, the CDR3 reads TGTGCCAGTATATCTTGGAACACTGAAGCTTTCTTT. Its protein product is CASISWNTEAFF.